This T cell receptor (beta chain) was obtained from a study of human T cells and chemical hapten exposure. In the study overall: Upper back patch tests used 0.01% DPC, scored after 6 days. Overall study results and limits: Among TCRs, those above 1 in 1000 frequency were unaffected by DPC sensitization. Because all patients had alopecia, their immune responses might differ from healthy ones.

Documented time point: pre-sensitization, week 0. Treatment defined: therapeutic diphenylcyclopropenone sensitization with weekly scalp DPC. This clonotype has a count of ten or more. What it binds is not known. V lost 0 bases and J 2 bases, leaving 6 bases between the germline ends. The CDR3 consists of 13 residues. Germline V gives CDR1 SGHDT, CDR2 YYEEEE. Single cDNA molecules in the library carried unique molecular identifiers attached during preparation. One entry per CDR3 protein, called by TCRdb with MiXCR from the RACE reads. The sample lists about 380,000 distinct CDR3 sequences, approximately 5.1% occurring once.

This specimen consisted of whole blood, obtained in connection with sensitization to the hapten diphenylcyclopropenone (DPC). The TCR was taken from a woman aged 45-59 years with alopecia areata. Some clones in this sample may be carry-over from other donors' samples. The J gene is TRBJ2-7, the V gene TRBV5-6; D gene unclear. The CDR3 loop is CASSLGPPYEQYF. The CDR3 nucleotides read TGTGCCAGCAGCTTGGGACCGCCCTACGAGCAGTACTTC.